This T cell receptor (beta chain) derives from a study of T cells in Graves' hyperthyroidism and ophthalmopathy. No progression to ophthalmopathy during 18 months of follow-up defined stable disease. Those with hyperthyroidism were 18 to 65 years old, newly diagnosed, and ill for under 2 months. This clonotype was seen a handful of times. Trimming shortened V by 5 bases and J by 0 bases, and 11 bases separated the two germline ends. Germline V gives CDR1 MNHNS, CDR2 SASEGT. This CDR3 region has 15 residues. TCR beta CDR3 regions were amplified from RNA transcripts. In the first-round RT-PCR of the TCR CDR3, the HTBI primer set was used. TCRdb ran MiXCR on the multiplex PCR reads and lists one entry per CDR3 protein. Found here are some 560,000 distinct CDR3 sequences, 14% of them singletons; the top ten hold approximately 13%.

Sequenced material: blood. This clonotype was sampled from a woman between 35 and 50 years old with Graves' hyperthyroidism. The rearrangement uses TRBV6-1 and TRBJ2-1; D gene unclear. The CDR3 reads CASSYGEISYNEQFF. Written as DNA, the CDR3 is TGTGCCAGCAGTTATGGCGAGATCTCCTACAATGAGCAGTTCTTC.